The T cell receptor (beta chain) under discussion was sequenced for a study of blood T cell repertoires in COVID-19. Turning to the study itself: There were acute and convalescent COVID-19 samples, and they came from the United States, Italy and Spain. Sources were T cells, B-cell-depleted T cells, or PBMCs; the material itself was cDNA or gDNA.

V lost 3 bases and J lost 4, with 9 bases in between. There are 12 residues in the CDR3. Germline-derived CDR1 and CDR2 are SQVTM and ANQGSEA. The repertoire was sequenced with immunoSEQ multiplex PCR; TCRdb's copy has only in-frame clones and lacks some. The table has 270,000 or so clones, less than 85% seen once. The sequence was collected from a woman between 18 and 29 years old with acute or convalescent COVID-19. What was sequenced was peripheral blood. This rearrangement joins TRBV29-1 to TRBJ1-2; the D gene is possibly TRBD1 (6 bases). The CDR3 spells CSVEPGAYGYTF. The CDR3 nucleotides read TGCAGCGTTGAGCCAGGGGCCTATGGCTACACCTTC.